Below, 24 T cell receptor beta chains from the same sample are listed, as sequenced in a study of cytomegalovirus exposure and HLA in healthy donors. Use of 60 Vbeta and 13 Jbeta primers characterized the PCR. Assay used: immunoSEQ multiplex PCR; TCRdb lists only in-frame clones, some missing. The table records approximately 190,000 clones, roughly 82% of them present only once. Sequenced: PBMCs. Receptors originate from a woman aged 50 to 60 in good health and CMV-seropositive.

The chain carries TRBV2 and TRBJ1-5; TRBD1 aligns across 11 bases. The ends lost 4 bases at V and 5 bases at J; junction bases unmatched: 1. There are 14 residues in the CDR3. The germline V gene has CDR1 SNHLY and CDR2 FYNNEI. The CDR3 protein is CASSGTGGDQPQHF. The CDR3 coding sequence is TGTGCCAGCAGTGGGACAGGGGGCGATCAGCCCCAGCATTTT. Looking up the rest from reference TRBV2 and TRBJ1-5 gives the full variable domain: EPEVTQTPSHQVTQMGQEVILRCVPISNHLYFYWYRQILGQKVEFLVSFYNNEISEKSEIFDDQFSVERPDGSNFTLKIRSTKLEDSAMYFCASSGTGGDQPQHFGDGTRLSIL.

This clone was found a few times. V usage is TRBV7-9 and J usage is TRBJ2-2, with a possible D match to TRBD1 (6 bases). The V and J ends lost 2 bases and 2 bases respectively, with 9 bases between them. The CDR3 totals 15 residues. CDR1 is SEHNR, CDR2 FQNEAQ, per germline (reference sequence). Written as DNA, the CDR3 is TGTGCCAGCAGCTTAAACAGGGAAAACACCGGGGAGCTGTTTTTT. Translating it yields CASSLNRENTGELFF.

The chain has TRBV7-9 and TRBJ2-7; D perhaps matches TRBD1 (5 bases). Trimming pared 1 base from V and 5 bases from J, leaving 15 bases between. The CDR3 extends over 15 amino acids. Germline assignment: CDR1 SEHNR and CDR2 FQNEAQ (reference sequence). The CDR3 spells CASSLVLAARDEQYF. CDR3 DNA: TGTGCCAGCAGCTTAGTATTGGCGGCCAGGGACGAGCAGTACTTC.

The chain couples TRBV5-1 to TRBJ1-5; D is uncertain. CDR3 length equals 17 residues. Trimming stripped 0 bases from V and 5 bases from J, with 18 bases between. Germline V CDR1 and CDR2: SGHRS, YFSETQ. As DNA, the CDR3 is TGCGCCAGCAGCTTGGCGGTGGAGGGAGGTCGTCATCAGCCCCAGCATTTT. Translated, it gives CASSLAVEGGRHQPQHF.

The DNA for the CDR3 is TGTGCCAGCAGCCCAACAGGGCTCTCCACAGATACGCAGTATTTT. It translates to CASSPTGLSTDTQYF. The chain employs TRBV2 and TRBJ2-3; tentatively, D is TRBD1 (6 bases). Germline values: CDR1 SNHLY, CDR2 FYNNEI. This CDR3 region has 15 residues. Trimming removed 6 bases from V and 2 bases from J, with 15 bases in between.

The rearrangement joins TRBV27 to TRBJ2-7, with 8 bases matching TRBD2. The CDR3 is 15 amino acids. J was trimmed by 6 bases and V by 7 bases; bases with no gene match: 14. CDR1 is MNHEY, CDR2 SMNVEV, per germline (reference sequence). The chain's CDR3 is CASTMGTRRFGEQYF. The CDR3 nucleotides read TGTGCCAGCACCATGGGGACTAGGAGGTTTGGCGAGCAGTACTTC.

The genes are TRBV5-1 and TRBJ2-7; D remains unclear. CDR1 and CDR2 (germline): SGHRS, YFSETQ. Deletions cut 0 bases from V and 3 bases from J, with 7 bases between. The CDR3 covers 13 residues. The CDR3 spells CASSLGSGYEQYF. In DNA form, the CDR3 reads TGCGCCAGCAGCTTGGGATCGGGCTACGAGCAGTACTTC.

V is TRBV19 and J is TRBJ2-5; 8 nucleotides line up with TRBD2. Per germline, CDR1 LNHDA and CDR2 SQIVND (reference sequence). Trimming removed 3 bases from V and 1 base from J; junction bases left unmatched: 10. The CDR3 totals 17 residues. CDR3 sequence (DNA): TGTGCCAGTAGTATCAATCACGGCGGGGGGCTCCAAGAGACCCAGTACTTC. Encoded protein: CASSINHGGGLQETQYF.

This chain connects TRBV11-2 to TRBJ2-2; tentatively, D is TRBD1 (5 bases). Germline CDR1 reads SGHAT; CDR2 reads FQNNGV. V lost 3 bases, J lost 0 bases, and 14 bases lay in between. The CDR3 consists of 17 residues. The DNA of the CDR3 is TGTGCCAGCAGCTTTCCCCGACAGATCGCGAACACCGGGGAGCTGTTTTTT. It codes for CASSFPRQIANTGELFF.

The rearrangement links TRBV27 to TRBJ2-3; TRBD2 agrees at 7 bases. This CDR3 is 15 amino acids long. Germline loops: CDR1 MNHEY, CDR2 SMNVEV (reference sequence). J lost 0 bases, V lost 2 bases, and 2 bases had no gene match. CDR3 bases: TGTGCCAGCAGTTTAGGCGGGGGAAGCACAGATACGCAGTATTTT. Protein sequence: CASSLGGGSTDTQYF.

Note on this clone: The junction and the germline gene differ at one end; a read error may be behind it. The same CDR3 arises from other DNA sequences in this sample as well. The chain carries TRBV7-9 and TRBJ2-7; a possible D gene is TRBD2 (5 bases). The CDR3 is 12 amino acids. Germline values: CDR1 SEHNR, CDR2 FQNEAQ (reference sequence). The CDR3 loop is CSSSPLSGEQYF. The CDR3 DNA sequence: TGTTCCAGCAGCCCCCTGTCGGGGGAGCAGTACTTC.

The chain employs TRBV2 and TRBJ1-5; the D gene is possibly TRBD1 (5 bases). There are 15 residues in the CDR3. V was trimmed by 6 bases and J by 0 bases, leaving 12 bases between them. The germline CDR1 and CDR2 sequences are SNHLY and FYNNEI. The DNA of the CDR3 is TGTGCCAGCAGAGCAACGACAGATAGCAATCAGCCCCAGCATTTT. Translating it yields CASRATTDSNQPQHF.

The CDR3 DNA is TGTGCCAGCAGGGAGGGAGGCGGCGGCTACACCTTC. Translating gives CASREGGGGYTF. V is TRBV6-1 and J is TRBJ1-2, with D unresolved. CDR3 length: 12 amino acids. Trimming removed 6 bases from V and 8 bases from J, with 13 bases in between. Germline lookup yields CDR1 MNHNS and CDR2 SASEGT.

V is TRBV2 and J is TRBJ2-1; TRBD2 agrees at 14 bases. Germline CDR1 SNHLY, CDR2 FYNNEI. V lost 5 bases and J lost 8; bases outside the gene matches: 5. The CDR3 runs 15 residues. CDR3 amino acids: CASSPTSGGAHEQFF. Here the CDR3 DNA reads TGTGCCAGCAGTCCGACTAGCGGGGGGGCCCATGAGCAGTTCTTC.

J is TRBJ2-1 and V is TRBV5-1, with a possible D match to TRBD1 (5 bases). This CDR3 has 12 amino acids. CDR1 SGHRS and CDR2 YFSETQ come from the germline V gene. Trimming removed 3 bases from V and 7 bases from J, with 8 bases in between. The CDR3 is CASSYKGNEQFF. CDR3 nucleotide sequence: TGCGCCAGCAGCTATAAGGGGAATGAGCAGTTCTTC.

This clone was recorded a few times. This sequence joins TRBV6-6 and TRBJ1-4; D is perhaps TRBD1 (5 bases). CDR3 length equals 14 residues. Germline CDR1 and CDR2: MNHNY and SVGAGI (reference sequence). V lost 5 bases to trimming and J lost 8 bases, with 15 bases between them. The CDR3 nucleotides read TGTGCCAGCAGTGGGGCCCTCCGGGGGGAAAAACTGTTTTTT. Its protein product is CASSGALRGEKLFF.

This sequence joins TRBV6-5 and TRBJ2-7; TRBD2 aligns across 7 bases. V gave up 0 bases and J gave up 0 bases; unmatched junction bases: 5. The CDR3 loop spans 16 amino acids. From germline, CDR1 is MNHEY and CDR2 SVGAGI. The chain's CDR3 is CASSYSRGMSSYEQYF. The CDR3 nucleotides read TGTGCCAGCAGTTACTCGCGGGGGATGAGCTCCTACGAGCAGTACTTC.

The CDR3 DNA reads as TGTGCCAGCAGTTACCTGCGGACAGGGGAGATCGGTACGCAGTATTTT. Its protein is CASSYLRTGEIGTQYF. J is TRBJ2-3 and V is TRBV27, with 9 bases matching TRBD1. CDR3 length equals 16 residues. Germline trimming cut 4 bases from V and 8 bases from J; bases unmatched to any gene: 13. Looked up from germline, CDR1 is MNHEY and CDR2 is SMNVEV (reference sequence).

This clone was detected only a few times. As DNA, the CDR3 is TGTGCCAGCAGCTCGCCATCGACAGGGCGCGGCTACACCTTC. It translates to CASSSPSTGRGYTF. The gene calls are TRBV11-1 and TRBJ1-2; 7 bases match TRBD1. Germline CDR1 SGHAT, CDR2 FQDESV (reference sequence). This CDR3 is 14 amino acids long. After removal of 4 bases from V and 8 bases from J, the junction contained 10 bases not matched to a gene. The entire variable domain, with the rest obtained from reference TRBV11-1 and TRBJ1-2, is as follows: EAEVAQSPRYKITEKSQAVAFWCDPISGHATLYWYRQILGQGPELLVQFQDESVVDDSQLPKDRFSAERLKGVDSTLKIQPAELGDSAMYLCASSSPSTGRGYTFGSGTRLTVV.

This clone was observed a handful of times. J is TRBJ1-2 and V is TRBV10-2; TRBD1 is a possible D gene (5 bases). In germline, CDR1 is WSHSY, CDR2 SAAADI. The CDR3 length is 14 residues. The V end lost 0 bases, the J end lost 7 bases, and 12 bases lay between the germline ends. CDR3 bases: TGCGCCAGCAGTGAGTCAGGAGGGGCCGGTGGCTACACCTTC. It encodes CASSESGGAGGYTF.

A single count supports this clone. The chain joins TRBV7-3 to TRBJ1-2, with 7 bases that match TRBD1. Germline V gives CDR1 SGHTA, CDR2 FQGTGA. V dropped 2 bases and J dropped 3; count of bases not matched to a gene: 9. This CDR3 spans 16 amino acids. Written as DNA, the CDR3 is TGTGCCAGCAGCTTAGCCCCTTGGACAGGCGACTATGGCTACACCTTC. It is translated as CASSLAPWTGDYGYTF. The full variable domain, its missing parts supplied by reference TRBV7-3 and TRBJ1-2, is GAGVSQTPSNKVTEKGKYVELRCDPISGHTALYWYRQSLGQGPEFLIYFQGTGAADDSGLPNDRFFAVRPEGSVSTLKIQRTERGDSAVYLCASSLAPWTGDYGYTFGSGTRLTVV.

This clone has just one count. V is TRBV5-6 and J is TRBJ1-3, with no clear D. The ends were cut back, 4 bases at V and 4 bases at J, with 21 bases in the middle. Germline V CDR1 and CDR2: SGHDT, YYEEEE. The CDR3 runs to 17 residues. For the CDR3, the DNA is TGTGCCAGCAGCCTGACTCCTGACCATGAAGAGGGAAACACCATATATTTT. Residues: CASSLTPDHEEGNTIYF.

The V call is TRBV18, the J call TRBJ2-5; D uncertain. Germline V gene lookup returns CDR1 KGHSH and CDR2 LQKENI. The CDR3 loop spans 12 amino acids. V gave up 6 bases and J gave up 5 bases, with 10 bases separating them. The CDR3 nucleotides are TGTGCCAGCTCCCGGAGTAGGGAGACCCAGTACTTC. Its protein product is CASSRSRETQYF.

The chain is built from TRBV14 and TRBJ2-3; D gene uncertain. CDR1 is SGHDN and CDR2 is FVKESK in the germline V gene. Trimming left V 1 base short and J 9 bases short, with 5 bases between. This CDR3 has 11 residues. The CDR3 protein is CASSQVSTQYF. DNA of the CDR3: TGTGCCAGCAGCCAAGTTAGCACGCAGTATTTT.